This TCR beta chain was profiled in a study of Ad26.COV2.S vaccination and SARS-CoV-2 variants. Notes on the study in general: Recipients given vaccine exceeded placebo recipients in spike-specific TCR breadth.

Regarding treatment: around 19 received Ad26.COV2.S at low or high dose, single or two shots; about 5 received placebo; per-sample allocation not given. Collection of the samples took place on day 63 after the first injection of vaccine or placebo. Wuhan-strain spike was delivered by a replication-incompetent Ad26 vector. Worth noting for this clone: Antigen specificity is unknown.

TCRdb's table, derived via immunoSEQ multiplex PCR, lists solely in-frame clones and lacks some. The sample yields under 300,000 clones, around nine tenths seen once. This CDR3 region has 16 residues. V was pared by 5 bases and J by 3 bases, with 10 bases of the junction left unmatched. Germline V CDR1 and CDR2: SGHTA, FQGNSA. Material: peripheral blood, obtained in a trial of Ad26.COV2.S vaccine versus placebo. This receptor was identified in a person aged 18 to 65 who received the Ad26.COV2.S COVID-19 vaccine or a placebo. The V call is TRBV7-2, the J call TRBJ2-3, with 8 bases aligning to TRBD2. The chain's CDR3 is CASSRHGAGGTDTQYF. The CDR3 DNA is TGTGCCAGCAGCCGTCATGGGGCGGGGGGAACAGATACGCAGTATTTT.